This TCR beta chain came from a study of graft-versus-host responses after intestinal transplantation. The count of this clone is one. Its antigen is not known. Some clones are missing from TCRdb's copy, which holds only in-frame ones; the method was immunoSEQ multiplex PCR. The sample contains 85,000 to 90,000 clones, 90% of which appear only once. The sample here was unstimulated CD4+ T cells sorted from spleen or lymph node cells, taken before intestinal transplant. This clonotype originated in a human donor who received an intestinal transplant.

CDR3 residues: CASSVATIPDTQYF. The CDR3 DNA reads as TGTGCCAGCAGCGTAGCTACCATCCCAGATACGCAGTATTTT. The chain employs TRBV9 and TRBJ2-3; D is unresolved. The V gene's germline CDR1 is SGDLS and CDR2 YYNGEE. This CDR3 is 14 amino acids long. Trimming pared 0 bases from V and 4 bases from J, leaving 9 bases between.